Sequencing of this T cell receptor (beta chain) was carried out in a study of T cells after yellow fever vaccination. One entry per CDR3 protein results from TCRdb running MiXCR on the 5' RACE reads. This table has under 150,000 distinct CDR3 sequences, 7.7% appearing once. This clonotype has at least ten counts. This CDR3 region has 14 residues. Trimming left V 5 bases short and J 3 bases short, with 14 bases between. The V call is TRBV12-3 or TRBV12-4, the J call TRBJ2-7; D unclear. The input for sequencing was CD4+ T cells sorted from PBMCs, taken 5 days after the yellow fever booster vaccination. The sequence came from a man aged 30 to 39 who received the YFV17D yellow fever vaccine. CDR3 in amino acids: CASSRVPSGYEQYF. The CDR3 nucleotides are TGTGCCAGCAGTAGGGTCCCTTCGGGCTACGAGCAGTACTTC.